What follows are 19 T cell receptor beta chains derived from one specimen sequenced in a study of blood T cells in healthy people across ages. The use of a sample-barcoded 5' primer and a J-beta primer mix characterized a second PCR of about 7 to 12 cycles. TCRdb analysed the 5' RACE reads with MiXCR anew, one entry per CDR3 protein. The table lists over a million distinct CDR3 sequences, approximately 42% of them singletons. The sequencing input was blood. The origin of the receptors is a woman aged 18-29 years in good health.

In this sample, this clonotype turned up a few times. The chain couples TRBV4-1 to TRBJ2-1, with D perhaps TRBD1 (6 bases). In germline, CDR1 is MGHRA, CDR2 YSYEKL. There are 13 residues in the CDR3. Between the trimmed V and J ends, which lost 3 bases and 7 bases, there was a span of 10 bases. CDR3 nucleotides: TGCGCCAGCAGCCACGTACAGGGAAATGAGCAGTTCTTC. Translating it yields CASSHVQGNEQFF.

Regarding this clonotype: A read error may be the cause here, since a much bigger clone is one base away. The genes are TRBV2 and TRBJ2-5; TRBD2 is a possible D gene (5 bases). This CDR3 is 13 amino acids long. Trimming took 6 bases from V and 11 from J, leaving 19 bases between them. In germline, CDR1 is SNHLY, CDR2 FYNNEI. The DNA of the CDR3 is TGTGCCAGCAGGGAGGCGCGGAGCGTCGCGCAGTACTTC. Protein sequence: CASREARSVAQYF.

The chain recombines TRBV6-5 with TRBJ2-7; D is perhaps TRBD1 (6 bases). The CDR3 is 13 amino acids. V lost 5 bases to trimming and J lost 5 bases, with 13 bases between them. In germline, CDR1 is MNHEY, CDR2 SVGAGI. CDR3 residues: CASSDGQFHEQYF. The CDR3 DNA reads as TGTGCCAGCAGTGACGGACAGTTCCACGAGCAGTACTTC.

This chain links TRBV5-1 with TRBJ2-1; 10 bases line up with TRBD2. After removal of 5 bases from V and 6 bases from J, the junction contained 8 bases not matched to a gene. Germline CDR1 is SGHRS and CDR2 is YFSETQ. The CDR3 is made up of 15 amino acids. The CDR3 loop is CASRLERGGRNEQFF. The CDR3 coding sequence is TGCGCCAGCAGACTGGAGCGGGGGGGCCGCAATGAGCAGTTCTTC. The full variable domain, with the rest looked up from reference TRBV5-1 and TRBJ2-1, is KAGVTQTPRYLIKTRGQQVTLSCSPISGHRSVSWYQQTPGQGLQFLFEYFSETQRNKGNFPGRFSGRQFSNSRSEMNVSTLELGDSALYLCASRLERGGRNEQFFGPGTRLTVL.

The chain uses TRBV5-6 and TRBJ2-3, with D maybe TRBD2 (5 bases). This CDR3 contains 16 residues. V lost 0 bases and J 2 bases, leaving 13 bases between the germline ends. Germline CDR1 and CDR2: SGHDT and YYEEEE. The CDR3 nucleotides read TGTGCCAGCAGCTTGGGGGCGGGCGTCTCCACAGATACGCAGTATTTT. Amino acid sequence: CASSLGAGVSTDTQYF.

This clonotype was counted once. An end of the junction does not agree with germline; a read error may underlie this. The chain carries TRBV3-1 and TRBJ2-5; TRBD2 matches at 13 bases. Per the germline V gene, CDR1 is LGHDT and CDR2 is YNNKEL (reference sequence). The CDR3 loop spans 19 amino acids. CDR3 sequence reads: CTSSPGLAGVMLSYNEQYF. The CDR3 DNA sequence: TGTACCAGCAGTCCTGGACTAGCGGGGGTGATGTTATCCTACAATGAGCAGTACTTC.

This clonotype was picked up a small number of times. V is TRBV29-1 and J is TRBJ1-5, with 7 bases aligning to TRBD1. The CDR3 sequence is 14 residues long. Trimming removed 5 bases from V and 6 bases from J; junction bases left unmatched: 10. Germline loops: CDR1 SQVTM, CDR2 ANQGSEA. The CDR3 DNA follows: TGCAGCGTTTCTAGAGAGGGGGCCGGTCAGCCCCAGCATTTT. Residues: CSVSREGAGQPQHF.

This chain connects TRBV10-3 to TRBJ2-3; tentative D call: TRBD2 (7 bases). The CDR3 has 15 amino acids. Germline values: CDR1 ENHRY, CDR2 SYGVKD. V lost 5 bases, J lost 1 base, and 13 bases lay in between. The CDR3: CAISRLGGGTDTQYF. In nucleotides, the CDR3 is TGTGCCATCAGTCGTCTAGGGGGGGGCACAGATACGCAGTATTTT.

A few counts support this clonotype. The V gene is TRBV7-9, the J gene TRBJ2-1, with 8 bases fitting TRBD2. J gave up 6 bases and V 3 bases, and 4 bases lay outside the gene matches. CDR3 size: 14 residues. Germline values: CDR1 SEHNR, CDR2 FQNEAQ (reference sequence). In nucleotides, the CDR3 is TGTGCCAGCAGCTTTGACGGGGGGGGCAATGAGCAGTTCTTC. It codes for CASSFDGGGNEQFF.

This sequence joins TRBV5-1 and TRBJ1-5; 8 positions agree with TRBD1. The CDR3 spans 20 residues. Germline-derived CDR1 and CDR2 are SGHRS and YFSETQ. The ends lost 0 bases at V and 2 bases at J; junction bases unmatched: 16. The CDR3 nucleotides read TGCGCCAGCAGCTTGGCGGCTTACGACAGGGGTAAAGCGGGCAATCAGCCCCAGCATTTT. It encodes CASSLAAYDRGKAGNQPQHF.

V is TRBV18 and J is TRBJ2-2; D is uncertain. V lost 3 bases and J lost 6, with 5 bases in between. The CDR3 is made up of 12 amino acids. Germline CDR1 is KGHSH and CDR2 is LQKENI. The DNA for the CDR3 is TGTGCCAGCTCACCGGCCTCCGGGGAGCTGTTTTTT. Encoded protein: CASSPASGELFF. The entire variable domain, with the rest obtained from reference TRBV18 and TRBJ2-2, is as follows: NAGVMQNPRHLVRRRGQEARLRCSPMKGHSHVYWYRQLPEEGLKFMVYLQKENIIDESGMPKERFSAEFPKEGPSILRIQQVVRGDSAAYFCASSPASGELFFGEGSRLTVL.

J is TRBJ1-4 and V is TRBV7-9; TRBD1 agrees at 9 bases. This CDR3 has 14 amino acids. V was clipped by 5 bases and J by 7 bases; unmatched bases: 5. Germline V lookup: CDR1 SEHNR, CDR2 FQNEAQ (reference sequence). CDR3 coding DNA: TGTGCCAGCAGCATGGGACAGGGAAGTGAAAAACTGTTTTTT. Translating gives CASSMGQGSEKLFF.

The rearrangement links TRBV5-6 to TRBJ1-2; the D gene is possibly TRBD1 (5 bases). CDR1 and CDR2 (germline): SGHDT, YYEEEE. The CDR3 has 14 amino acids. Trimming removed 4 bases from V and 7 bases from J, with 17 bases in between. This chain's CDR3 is CASSPLLGETGYTF. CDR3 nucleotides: TGTGCCAGCAGCCCCCTTTTGGGGGAGACTGGCTACACCTTC.

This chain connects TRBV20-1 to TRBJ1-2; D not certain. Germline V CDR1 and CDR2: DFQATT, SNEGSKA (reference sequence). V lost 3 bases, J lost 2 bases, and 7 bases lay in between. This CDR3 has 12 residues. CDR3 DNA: TGCAGTGCTAGGGCGGTCAACTATGGCTACACCTTC. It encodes CSARAVNYGYTF.

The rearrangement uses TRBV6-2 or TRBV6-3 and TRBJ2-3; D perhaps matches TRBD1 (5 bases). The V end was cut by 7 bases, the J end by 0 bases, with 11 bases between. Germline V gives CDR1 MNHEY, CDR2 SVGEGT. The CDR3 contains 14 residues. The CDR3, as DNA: TGTGCCAGCAACAGTTGGACAAGCACAGATACGCAGTATTTT. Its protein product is CASNSWTSTDTQYF.

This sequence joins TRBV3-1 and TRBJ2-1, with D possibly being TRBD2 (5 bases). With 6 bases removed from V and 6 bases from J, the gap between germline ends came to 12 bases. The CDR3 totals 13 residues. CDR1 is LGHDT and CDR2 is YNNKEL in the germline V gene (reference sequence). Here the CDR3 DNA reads TGTGCCAGCAGTGACGGACTCCTCAATGAGCAGTTCTTC. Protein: CASSDGLLNEQFF.

CDR3 region: CSASPAASTDTQYF. The CDR3 nucleotides read TGCAGTGCTAGTCCAGCGGCTAGCACAGATACGCAGTATTTT. The rearrangement joins TRBV20-1 to TRBJ2-3; a possible D gene is TRBD2 (5 bases). The V and J ends lost 3 bases and 0 bases respectively, with 10 bases between them. This CDR3 region has 14 residues. Germline loops: CDR1 DFQATT, CDR2 SNEGSKA (reference sequence).

Here the CDR3 reads CASSQEWPQFEAFF. The DNA for the CDR3 is TGTGCCAGCAGCCAAGAATGGCCACAGTTTGAAGCTTTCTTT. The chain combines TRBV3-1 with TRBJ1-1; no firm D call. CDR1 is LGHDT, CDR2 YNNKEL, per germline (reference sequence). This CDR3 comprises 14 residues. V lost 0 bases and J lost 7, with 12 bases in between. The full variable domain, with the rest looked up from reference TRBV3-1 and TRBJ1-1, is DTAVSQTPKYLVTQMGNDKSIKCEQNLGHDTMYWYKQDSKKFLKIMFSYNNKELIINETVPNRFSPKSPDKAHLNLHINSLELGDSAVYFCASSQEWPQFEAFFGQGTRLTVV.

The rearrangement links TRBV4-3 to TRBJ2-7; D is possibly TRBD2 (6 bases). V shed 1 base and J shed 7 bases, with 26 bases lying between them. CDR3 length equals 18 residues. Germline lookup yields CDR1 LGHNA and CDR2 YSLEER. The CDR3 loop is CASSQGRLEMAGLREQYF. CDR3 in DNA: TGCGCCAGCAGCCAAGGGCGACTTGAAATGGCGGGACTGAGGGAGCAGTACTTC.